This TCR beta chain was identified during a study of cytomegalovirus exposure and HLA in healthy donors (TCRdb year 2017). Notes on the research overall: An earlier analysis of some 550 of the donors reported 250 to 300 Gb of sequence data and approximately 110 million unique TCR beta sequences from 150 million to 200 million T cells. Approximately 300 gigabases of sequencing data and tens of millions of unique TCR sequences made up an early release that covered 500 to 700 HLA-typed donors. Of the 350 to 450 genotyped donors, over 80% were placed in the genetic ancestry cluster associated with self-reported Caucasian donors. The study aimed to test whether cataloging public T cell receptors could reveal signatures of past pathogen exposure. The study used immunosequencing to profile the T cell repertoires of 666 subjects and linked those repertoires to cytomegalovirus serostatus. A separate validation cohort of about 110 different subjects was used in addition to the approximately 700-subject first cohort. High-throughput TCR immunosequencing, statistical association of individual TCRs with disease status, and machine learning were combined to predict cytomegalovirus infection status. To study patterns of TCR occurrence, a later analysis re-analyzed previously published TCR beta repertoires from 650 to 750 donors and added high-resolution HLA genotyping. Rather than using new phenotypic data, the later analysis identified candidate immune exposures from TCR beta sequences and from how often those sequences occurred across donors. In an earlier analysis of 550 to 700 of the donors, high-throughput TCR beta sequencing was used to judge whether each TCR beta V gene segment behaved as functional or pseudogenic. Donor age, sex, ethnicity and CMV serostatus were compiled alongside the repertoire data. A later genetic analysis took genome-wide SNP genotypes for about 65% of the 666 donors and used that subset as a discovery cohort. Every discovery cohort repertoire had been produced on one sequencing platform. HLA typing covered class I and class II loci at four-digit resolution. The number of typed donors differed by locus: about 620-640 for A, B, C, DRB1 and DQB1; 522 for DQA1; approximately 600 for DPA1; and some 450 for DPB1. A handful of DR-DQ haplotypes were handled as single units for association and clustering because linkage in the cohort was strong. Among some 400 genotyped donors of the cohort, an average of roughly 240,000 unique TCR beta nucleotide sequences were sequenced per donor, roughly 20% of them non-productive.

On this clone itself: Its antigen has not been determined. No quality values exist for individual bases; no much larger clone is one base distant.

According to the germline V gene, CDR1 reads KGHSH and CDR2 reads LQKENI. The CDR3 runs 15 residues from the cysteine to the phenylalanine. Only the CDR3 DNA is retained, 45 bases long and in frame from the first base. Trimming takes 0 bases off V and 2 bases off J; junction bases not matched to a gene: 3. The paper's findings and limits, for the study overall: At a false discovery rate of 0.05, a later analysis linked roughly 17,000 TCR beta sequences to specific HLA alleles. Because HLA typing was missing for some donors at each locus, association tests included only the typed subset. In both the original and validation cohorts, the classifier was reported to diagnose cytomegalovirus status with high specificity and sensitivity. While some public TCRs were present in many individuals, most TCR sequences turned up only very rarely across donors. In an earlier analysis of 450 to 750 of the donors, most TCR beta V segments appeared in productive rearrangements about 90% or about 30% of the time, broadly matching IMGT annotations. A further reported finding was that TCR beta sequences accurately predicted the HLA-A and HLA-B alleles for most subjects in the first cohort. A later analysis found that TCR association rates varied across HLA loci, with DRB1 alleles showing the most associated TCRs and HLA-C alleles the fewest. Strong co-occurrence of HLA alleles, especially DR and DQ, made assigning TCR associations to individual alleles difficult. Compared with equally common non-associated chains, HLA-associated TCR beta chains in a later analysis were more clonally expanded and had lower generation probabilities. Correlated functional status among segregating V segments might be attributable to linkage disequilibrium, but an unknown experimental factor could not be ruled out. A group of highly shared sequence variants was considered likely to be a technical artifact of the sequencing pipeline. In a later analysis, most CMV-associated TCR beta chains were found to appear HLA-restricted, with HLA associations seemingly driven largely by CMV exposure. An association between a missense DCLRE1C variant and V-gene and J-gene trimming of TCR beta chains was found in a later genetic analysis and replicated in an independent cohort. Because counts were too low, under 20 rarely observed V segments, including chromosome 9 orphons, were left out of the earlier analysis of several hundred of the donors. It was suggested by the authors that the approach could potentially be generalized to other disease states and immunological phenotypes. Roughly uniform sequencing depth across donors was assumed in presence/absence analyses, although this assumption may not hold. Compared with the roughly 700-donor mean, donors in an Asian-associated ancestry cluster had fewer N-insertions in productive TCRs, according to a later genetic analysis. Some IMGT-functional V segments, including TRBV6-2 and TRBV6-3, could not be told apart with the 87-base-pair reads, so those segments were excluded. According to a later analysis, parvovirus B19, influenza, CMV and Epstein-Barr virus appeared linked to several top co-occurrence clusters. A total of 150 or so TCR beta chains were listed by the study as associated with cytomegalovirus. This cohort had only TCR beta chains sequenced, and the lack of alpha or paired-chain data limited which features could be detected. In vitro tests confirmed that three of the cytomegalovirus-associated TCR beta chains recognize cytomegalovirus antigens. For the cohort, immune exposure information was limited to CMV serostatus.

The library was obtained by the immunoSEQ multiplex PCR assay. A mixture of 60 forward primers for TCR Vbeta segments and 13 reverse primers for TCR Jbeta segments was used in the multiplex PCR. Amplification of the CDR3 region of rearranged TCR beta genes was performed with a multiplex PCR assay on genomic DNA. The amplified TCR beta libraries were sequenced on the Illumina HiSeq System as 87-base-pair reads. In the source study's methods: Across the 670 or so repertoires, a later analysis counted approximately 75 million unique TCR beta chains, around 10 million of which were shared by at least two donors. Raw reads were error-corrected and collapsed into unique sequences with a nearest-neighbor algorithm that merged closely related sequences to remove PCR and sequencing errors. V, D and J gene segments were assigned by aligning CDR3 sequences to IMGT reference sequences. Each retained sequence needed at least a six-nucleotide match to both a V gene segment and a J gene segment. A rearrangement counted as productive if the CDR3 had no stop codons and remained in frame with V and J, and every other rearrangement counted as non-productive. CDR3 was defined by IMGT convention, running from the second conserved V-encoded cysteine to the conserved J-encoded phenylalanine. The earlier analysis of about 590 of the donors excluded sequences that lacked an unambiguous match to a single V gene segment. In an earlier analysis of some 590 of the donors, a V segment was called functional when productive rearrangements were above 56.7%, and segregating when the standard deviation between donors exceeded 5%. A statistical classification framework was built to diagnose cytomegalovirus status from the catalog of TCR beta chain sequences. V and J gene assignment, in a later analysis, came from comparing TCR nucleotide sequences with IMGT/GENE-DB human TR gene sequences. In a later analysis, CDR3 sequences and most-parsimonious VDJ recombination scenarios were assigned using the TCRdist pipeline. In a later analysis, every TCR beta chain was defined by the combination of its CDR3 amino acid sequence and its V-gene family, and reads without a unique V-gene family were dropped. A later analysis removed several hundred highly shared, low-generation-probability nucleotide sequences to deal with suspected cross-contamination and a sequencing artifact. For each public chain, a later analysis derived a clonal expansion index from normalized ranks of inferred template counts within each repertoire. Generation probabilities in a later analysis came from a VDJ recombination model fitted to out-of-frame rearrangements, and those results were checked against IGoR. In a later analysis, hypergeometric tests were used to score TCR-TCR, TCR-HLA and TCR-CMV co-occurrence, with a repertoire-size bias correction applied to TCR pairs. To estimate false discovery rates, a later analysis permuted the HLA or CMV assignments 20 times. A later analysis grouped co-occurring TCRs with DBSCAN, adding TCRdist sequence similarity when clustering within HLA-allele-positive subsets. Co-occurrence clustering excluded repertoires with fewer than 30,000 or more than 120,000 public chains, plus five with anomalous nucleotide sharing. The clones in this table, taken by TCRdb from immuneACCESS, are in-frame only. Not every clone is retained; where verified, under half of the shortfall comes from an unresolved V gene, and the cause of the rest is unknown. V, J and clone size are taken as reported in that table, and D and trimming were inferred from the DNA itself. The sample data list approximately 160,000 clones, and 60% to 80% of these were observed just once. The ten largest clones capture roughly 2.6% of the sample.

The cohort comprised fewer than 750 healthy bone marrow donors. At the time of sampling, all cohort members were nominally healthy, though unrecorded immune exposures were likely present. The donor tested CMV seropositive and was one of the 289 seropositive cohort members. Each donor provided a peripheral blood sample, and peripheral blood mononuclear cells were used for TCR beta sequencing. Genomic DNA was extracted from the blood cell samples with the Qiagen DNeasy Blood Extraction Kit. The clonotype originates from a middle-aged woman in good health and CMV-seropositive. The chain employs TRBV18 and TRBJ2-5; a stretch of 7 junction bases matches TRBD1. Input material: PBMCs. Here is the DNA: TGTGCCAGCTCACCACCGGGGACAGTGCAAGAGACCCAGTACTTC. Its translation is CASSPPGTVQETQYF.